Listed below are T cell receptor beta chains from one sample, sequenced in a study of CD8 T cells in Susac syndrome. MiXCR, run by TCRdb on the immunoSEQ multiplex PCR reads, gives a single entry per CDR3 protein. The table shows about 200,000 distinct CDR3 sequences, with about 95% occurring only once. Material: CD4+ T cells from PBMCs. The receptor set was obtained from a human donor with multiple sclerosis. The CDR3 runs from the conserved cysteine through the conserved F or W. A D gene is named only where the DNA matches it firmly. Size is omitted from some rows. Given values are once, few, many or a class for expanded clones.

abundance	len	v_gene	j_gene	d_gene	CDR3nt	CDR3aa
.	17	TRBV7-9	TRBJ2-1	TRBD1	TGTGCCAGCAGCCCCCAACAGGGGAAGTCGAACTACAATGAGCAGTTCTTC	CASSPQQGKSNYNEQFF
.	11	TRBV6-6	TRBJ2-7	.	TGTGCGGGAGGAAACTCCTACGAGCAGTACTTC	CAGGNSYEQYF
.	14	TRBV3-1	TRBJ2-1	.	TGTGCCAGCAGCCAAGTTAAAGCGGTCCCCGAGCAGTTCTTC	CASSQVKAVPEQFF
.	12	TRBV20-1	TRBJ2-3	.	TGCAGTGCTAGTTCTAGGCTCGGGACGCAGTATTTT	CSASSRLGTQYF
.	12	TRBV12-3/TRBV12-4	TRBJ2-7	.	TGTGCCAGCAGTTTCTGGGTCTACGAGCAGTACTTC	CASSFWVYEQYF
.	13	TRBV7-6	TRBJ1-4	.	TGTGCCAGCAGCTCGATCCAGAATGAAAAACTGTTTTTT	CASSSIQNEKLFF
.	11	TRBV29-1	TRBJ1-2	.	TGCAGCGTTGAACAGAACTATGGCTACACCTTC	CSVEQNYGYTF
.	16	TRBV30	TRBJ1-6	.	TGTGCCTGGAGTCCGGGAGGCCAGCCCTATAATTCACCCCTCCACTTT	CAWSPGGQPYNSPLHF
.	11	TRBV29-1	TRBJ1-2	.	TGCAGCGTTGAAGTCAGGGATGGCTACACCTTC	CSVEVRDGYTF
.	14	TRBV5-4	TRBJ2-1	.	TGTGCCAGCAGCACCAAGGACTCTAACAATGAGCAGTTCTTC	CASSTKDSNNEQFF
.	12	TRBV4-1	TRBJ2-5	.	TGCGCCAGCAGCCAAGATCCAGAGACCCAGTACTTC	CASSQDPETQYF
.	15	TRBV30	TRBJ1-4	TRBD1	TGTGCCTGGAGTGTACAAGGGGGCGCGGGTGAAAAACTGTTTTTT	CAWSVQGGAGEKLFF
.	13	TRBV3-1	TRBJ1-5	.	TGTGCCAGCAGCCCTGGGCCCTTAAGGCCCCAGCATTTT	CASSPGPLRPQHF
.	14	TRBV9	TRBJ1-3	.	TGTGCCAGCAGCGTTAGGGACACATTGGGGGCCATATATTTT	CASSVRDTLGAIYF
.	15	TRBV7-9	TRBJ1-2	TRBD1	TGTGCCAGCAGCTTATCACAGGGGGCGGGCTATGGCTACACCTTC	CASSLSQGAGYGYTF
.	12	TRBV20-1	TRBJ2-5	.	TGCAGTTCTAGACTAGACGTAGAGACCCAGTACTTC	CSSRLDVETQYF
once	12	TRBV12-3/TRBV12-4	TRBJ1-1	.	TGTGCCAGCAGTCCTCCCGCGGGTGAAGCTTTCTTT	CASSPPAGEAFF
.	14	TRBV29-1	TRBJ2-1	.	TGCAGCGTCAAGGACGGGAGCTCCTACAATGAGCAGTTCTTC	CSVKDGSSYNEQFF
.	14	TRBV27	TRBJ1-2	.	TGTGCCAGCAGTTTTCGTAGGGACAACTATGGCTACACCTTC	CASSFRRDNYGYTF
.	15	TRBV3-1	TRBJ2-3	TRBD2	TGTGCCAGCAGCCAACGGGGGGGTTGGGCAGATACGCAGTATTTT	CASSQRGGWADTQYF
.	12	TRBV29-1	TRBJ2-7	.	TGCAGCGTTGCTAGGGGGGCCTACGAGCAGTACTTC	CSVARGAYEQYF
.	13	TRBV29-1	TRBJ1-1	.	TGCAGCGTTTTTCGCAGGGAGAACACTGAAGCTTTCTTT	CSVFRRENTEAFF
.	13	TRBV24-1	TRBJ2-3	.	TGTGCCACCAGCACCAGCAGCACAGATACGCAGTATTTT	CATSTSSTDTQYF
.	14	TRBV15	TRBJ1-1	.	TGTGCCACCAGCAGAGGCCATTTGAACACTGAAGCTTTCTTT	CATSRGHLNTEAFF
.	15	TRBV20-1	TRBJ1-6	.	TGCAGTGCTAGGTGGGGGAGCTCCTATAATTCACCCCTCCACTTT	CSARWGSSYNSPLHF
.	14	TRBV5-1	TRBJ2-5	.	TGCGCCAGCAGCTTGGAAGGGACGGGAGAGACCCAGTACTTC	CASSLEGTGETQYF
once	14	TRBV30	TRBJ2-7	.	TGTGCCTGGAGATCCCCAGGGGGGATTAGGGAGCAGTACTTC	CAWRSPGGIREQYF
.	13	TRBV20-1	TRBJ2-1	.	TGCAGTGCTTTAAAGGGTATCTACAATGAGCAGTTCTTC	CSALKGIYNEQFF
.	14	TRBV9	TRBJ2-5	.	TGTGCCAGCAGCTTCCGAGACCAGGGGGAGACCCAGTACTTC	CASSFRDQGETQYF
.	14	TRBV29-1	TRBJ2-1	TRBD2	TGCAGCGTCCTGGGACTAGTCCCCTACAATGAGCAGTTCTTC	CSVLGLVPYNEQFF
.	13	TRBV5-6	TRBJ1-2	.	TGTGCCAGCAGCATCACAGGGCGCTTGGGCTACACCTTC	CASSITGRLGYTF
.	14	TRBV18	TRBJ1-2	.	TGTGCCAGCTCATCCTCCGACGGGTTCGGAGGCTACACCTTC	CASSSSDGFGGYTF